One sample yielded the 23 T cell receptor beta chains listed below, sequenced in a study of immune heterogeneity within non-small cell lung tumors. For the TCR beta CDR3, multiplex PCR with 32 V and 13 J primers performed the amplification. MiXCR, run by TCRdb on the multiplex PCR reads, gives a single entry per CDR3 protein. The sample lists 15,000 to 20,000 distinct CDR3 sequences, about 30% seen once, with 4% in the top ten. Genomic DNA from bulk tumor acted as the template, and about 570 ng was loaded per sample. Biopsies, several per primary tumor and spaced far apart, were collected during surgery. Patients had untreated, newly diagnosed non-small cell lung cancer and underwent curative surgery. The source material was lung tumor tissue. All receptors derive from a man aged 35-49 years with non-small cell lung cancer.

The chain employs TRBV18 and TRBJ2-6; unclear D gene. The V gene's germline CDR1 is KGHSH and CDR2 LQKENI. V lost 6 bases to trimming and J lost 4 bases, with 16 bases between them. The CDR3 runs 16 residues. In DNA, the CDR3 is TGTGCCAGCTCCCCTCCTTGGTCGACAGGGGCCAACGTCCTGACTTTC. Translation gives CASSPPWSTGANVLTF.

This chain uses TRBV6-2 or TRBV6-3 with TRBJ2-3; maybe TRBD2 (6 bases). V was shortened by 8 bases and J by 4 bases, with 22 bases between the two germline ends. CDR3 length: 16 residues. The germline CDR1 and CDR2 sequences are MNHEY and SVGEGT. CDR3 amino acids: CASAPLRETVADTQYF. The CDR3 bases are TGTGCCAGCGCTCCACTCCGGGAGACGGTCGCAGATACGCAGTATTTT.

This clonotype was observed a handful of times. The rearrangement links TRBV6-1 to TRBJ2-2, with 10 bases identical to TRBD2. The CDR3 sequence is 16 residues long. Trimming removed 4 bases from V and 3 bases from J; junction bases left unmatched: 5. The V gene's germline CDR1 is MNHNS and CDR2 SASEGT. In DNA form, the CDR3 reads TGTGCCAGCAGTGGATGGACTAGCGGATACACCGGGGAGCTGTTTTTT. Its protein product is CASSGWTSGYTGELFF.

This clonotype has at least ten counts. The chain links TRBV10-1 to TRBJ2-7; D possibly corresponds to TRBD1 (6 bases). From germline, CDR1 is WNHNN and CDR2 SYGVQD (reference sequence). Trimming removed 11 bases from V and 4 bases from J, with 18 bases in between. The CDR3 runs 13 residues. The CDR3 DNA follows: TGCGCCGGCCCCGGTAGGGGGATTTACGAGCAGTACTTC. Protein product: CAGPGRGIYEQYF.

The chain joins TRBV10-1 to TRBJ2-3; the match to TRBD2 covers 10 bases. The CDR3 consists of 14 residues. Trimming cost V 8 bases and J 2 bases; bases outside gene matches: 4. The germline gives CDR1 WNHNN, CDR2 SYGVQD (reference sequence). The CDR3 loop reads CASQREGYTDTQYF. The DNA of the CDR3 is TGCGCCAGCCAGCGGGAGGGATACACAGATACGCAGTATTTT.

Ten or more counts support this clonotype. V is TRBV12-3 or TRBV12-4 and J is TRBJ2-1; 10 nucleotides agree with TRBD2. The V and J ends lost 3 bases and 9 bases, in that order; junction bases with no gene match: 8. The CDR3 length is 15 residues. The CDR3 DNA sequence: TGTGCCAGCAGTTTGGGCAGCGGGAGGGCCACTGAGCAGTTCTTC. It is translated as CASSLGSGRATEQFF.

The genes are TRBV9 and TRBJ1-2, with D perhaps matching TRBD1 (6 bases). The germline CDR1 and CDR2 sequences are SGDLS and YYNGEE. Between the trimmed V and J ends, which lost 0 bases and 3 bases, there was a span of 12 bases. The CDR3 extends over 15 amino acids. CDR3 region: CASSVEENRDYGYTF. DNA of the CDR3: TGTGCCAGCAGCGTAGAGGAGAACAGGGACTATGGCTACACCTTC. Drawing the rest from reference TRBV9 and TRBJ1-2, the complete variable domain is DSGVTQTPKHLITATGQRVTLRCSPRSGDLSVYWYQQSLDQGLQFLIQYYNGEERAKGNILERFSAQQFPDLHSELNLSSLELGDSALYFCASSVEENRDYGYTFGSGTRLTVV.

With regard to this clonotype: A much larger clone differs from this one at a single base, so this may be a read error. The genes are TRBV3-1 and TRBJ1-2; D is unclear. The CDR3 totals 13 residues. Looked up from germline, CDR1 is LGHDT and CDR2 is YNNKEL (reference sequence). The CDR3 DNA reads as TGTACCAGCAGCCAAGGATGGGGATATGGCTACACCTTC. Its protein product is CTSSQGWGYGYTF.

This chain uses TRBV5-6 with TRBJ1-1; D might be TRBD1 (6 bases). This CDR3 has 16 amino acids. Trimming cost V 4 bases and J 1 base, with 17 bases left between them. Germline CDR1 reads SGHDT; CDR2 reads YYEEEE. The DNA of the CDR3 is TGTGCCAGCAGCCTTCAGGGGACCCGGGGGAACACTGAAGCTTTCTTT. It encodes CASSLQGTRGNTEAFF. The entire variable domain, with the rest obtained from reference TRBV5-6 and TRBJ1-1, is as follows: DAGVTQSPTHLIKTRGQQVTLRCSPKSGHDTVSWYQQALGQGPQFIFQYYEEEERQRGNFPDRFSGHQFPNYSSELNVNALLLGDSALYLCASSLQGTRGNTEAFFGQGTRLTVV.

A note on this clonotype: A read error is possible here, since a much larger clone lies one base away. The chain is built from TRBV29-1 and TRBJ2-7; D is unresolved. Trimming removed 4 bases from V and 2 bases from J, with 12 bases in between. CDR3 length: 13 residues. Germline loops: CDR1 SQVTM, CDR2 ANQGSEA. CDR3 sequence (DNA): TGCAGCGTTGCATCAGTGGCCCCCTACGAGCAGTACTTC. Its protein is CSVASVAPYEQYF.

The rearrangement joins TRBV30 to TRBJ2-5; perhaps TRBD2 as D (6 bases). CDR1 and CDR2 from the germline V gene are GTSNPN and SVGIG (reference sequence). The CDR3 consists of 13 residues. The V end was cut by 0 bases, the J end by 4 bases, with 9 bases between. In DNA form, the CDR3 reads TGTGCCTGGAGTGTACTGGAGGGAGAGACCCAGTACTTC. Protein: CAWSVLEGETQYF.

The V gene is TRBV9, the J gene TRBJ2-6, with a weak D call TRBD1 (6 bases). Trimming shortened V by 7 bases and J by 2 bases, and 10 bases separated the two germline ends. The CDR3 is 14 amino acids. Germline V gene sequence: CDR1 SGDLS, CDR2 YYNGEE. The CDR3 DNA follows: TGTGCCAGCGGGCAGGGGCCTGGGGCCAACGTCCTGACTTTC. Translated, it gives CASGQGPGANVLTF.

The rearrangement links TRBV25-1 to TRBJ1-1; D is unclear. Germline V gives CDR1 MGHDK, CDR2 SYGVNS. The CDR3 spans 13 residues. V was clipped by 3 bases and J by 7 bases, with 12 bases between them. The CDR3 here is CASSDWARDEAFF. CDR3 DNA: TGTGCCAGCAGTGATTGGGCCCGGGATGAAGCTTTCTTT. Filled out from reference TRBV25-1 and TRBJ1-1, the complete variable domain reads EADIYQTPRYLVIGTGKKITLECSQTMGHDKMYWYQQDPGMELHLIHYSYGVNSTEKGDLSSESTVSRIRTEHFPLTLESARPSHTSQYLCASSDWARDEAFFGQGTRLTVV.

Turning to this clonotype: Just one base apart from a much larger clone, this may be a read error. The rearrangement joins TRBV29-1 to TRBJ2-1; D is perhaps TRBD1 or TRBD2 (5 bases each). Per germline, CDR1 SQVTM and CDR2 ANQGSEA. V lost 7 bases to trimming and J lost 7 bases, with 20 bases between them. The CDR3 is 14 amino acids. The CDR3 DNA sequence: TGCAGCGCCCTCTCCGGTGGGGGAGCAAATGAGCAGTTCTTC. Protein sequence: CSALSGGGANEQFF.

In this sample, this clonotype turned up a few times. The CDR3 DNA reads TGTGCCAGTAGTACCCAGACAAACACTGAAGCTTTCTTT. This translates into CASSTQTNTEAFF. The rearrangement joins TRBV19 to TRBJ1-1; D is unclear. Germline loops: CDR1 LNHDA, CDR2 SQIVND (reference sequence). V lost 4 bases and J 2 bases, leaving 8 bases between the germline ends. The CDR3 consists of 13 residues.

This clonotype was counted at least ten times. V is TRBV5-1 and J is TRBJ2-7; D perhaps matches TRBD1 (6 bases). V lost 6 bases, J lost 5 bases, and 15 bases lay in between. The CDR3 has 13 amino acids. The germline CDR1 and CDR2 sequences are SGHRS and YFSETQ. The CDR3 nucleotides read TGCGCCAGCACCGAGGGACACATCGACGAGCAGTACTTC. Its translation is CASTEGHIDEQYF. Drawing the rest from reference TRBV5-1 and TRBJ2-7, the complete variable domain is KAGVTQTPRYLIKTRGQQVTLSCSPISGHRSVSWYQQTPGQGLQFLFEYFSETQRNKGNFPGRFSGRQFSNSRSEMNVSTLELGDSALYLCASTEGHIDEQYFGPGTRLTVT.

Notes on this clonotype: This sequence may be a read error, since a much larger clone differs from it by one base. The J gene is TRBJ2-1, the V gene TRBV6-1; D assignment may be TRBD1 or TRBD2 (6 bases each). Germline values: CDR1 MNHNS, CDR2 SASEGT. The CDR3 spans 16 residues. This CDR3 is CATSLPGEEPYNEQSF. The CDR3 nucleotides are TGTGCCACCTCTCTGCCAGGGGAGGAACCCTACAATGAGCAGTCCTTC.

This clonotype was seen at least ten times. The CDR3 region has the DNA TGTGCCTGGAGGGAAAATAATTCACCCCTCCACTTT. This sequence encodes CAWRENNSPLHF. The chain joins TRBV30 to TRBJ1-6; no definite D call. The germline V gene encodes CDR1 GTSNPN and CDR2 SVGIG (reference sequence). CDR3 size: 12 residues. V was clipped by 3 bases and J by 5 bases, with 5 bases between them.

This chain connects TRBV12-3 or TRBV12-4 to TRBJ1-1, with 7 bases matching TRBD1. The CDR3 consists of 15 residues. V was clipped by 4 bases and J by 1 base; unmatched bases: 6. This chain's CDR3 is CASSSGGSGNTEAFF. CDR3 DNA: TGTGCCAGCAGTTCAGGGGGAAGTGGGAACACTGAAGCTTTCTTT.

This clonotype has just a few counts. J is TRBJ2-5 and V is TRBV6-5; 7 bases fit TRBD1. This CDR3 region has 15 residues. Germline CDR1 reads MNHEY; CDR2 reads SVGAGI. V lost 2 bases and J lost 5; bases outside the gene matches: 8. The CDR3: CASSYATGRAETQYF. In nucleotides, the CDR3 is TGTGCCAGCAGTTACGCGACAGGGCGCGCGGAGACCCAGTACTTC.

The chain uses TRBV3-1 and TRBJ1-6, with unresolved D. This CDR3 spans 14 amino acids. In germline, CDR1 is LGHDT, CDR2 YNNKEL (reference sequence). Deletions cut 8 bases from V and 10 bases from J, with 18 bases between. The CDR3 region is CASGREGAYSPLHF. In DNA form, the CDR3 reads TGTGCCAGCGGCCGGGAGGGAGCGTACTCACCCCTCCACTTT.

As for this clonotype: This may come from a read error, since a much larger clone is one base off. This chain connects TRBV7-2 to TRBJ1-3; D remains ambiguous. Per the germline V gene, CDR1 is SGHTA and CDR2 is FQGNSA. There are 14 residues in the CDR3. The CDR3 here is CARSSSGGGNTIYF. Here the CDR3 DNA reads TGTGCCAGAAGCTCCTCGGGAGGGGGAAACACCATATATTTT.

As concerns this clonotype: This may stem from a read error, because a much larger clone lies one nucleotide away. This rearrangement joins TRBV7-9 to TRBJ2-1; perhaps TRBD2 as D (6 bases). This CDR3 has 12 amino acids. Germline assignment: CDR1 SEHNR and CDR2 FQNEAQ (reference sequence). The CDR3 coding sequence is TGTGCCAGCATCTTAGCGGACAATGAGCAGTTCTTC. Protein sequence: CASILADNEQFF.